One sample yielded the 5 T cell receptor beta chains listed below, sequenced in a study of cytomegalovirus exposure and HLA in healthy donors. The PCR used 60 Vbeta and 13 Jbeta primers. Produced via immunoSEQ multiplex PCR; TCRdb's table is partial and in-frame only. The profile shows approximately 150,000 clones, around 77% of them singletons. The material sequenced was PBMCs. All receptors derive from a man in his sixties in good health and CMV-seronegative.

The V gene is TRBV11-2, the J gene TRBJ2-7, with unresolved D. V was shortened by 2 bases and J by 1 base, with 6 bases between the two germline ends. The CDR3 runs to 13 residues. Looked up from germline, CDR1 is SGHAT and CDR2 is FQNNGV. This CDR3 is CASSLQTSYEQYF. CDR3 coding DNA: TGTGCCAGCAGCTTACAGACATCCTACGAGCAGTACTTC.

The J gene is TRBJ2-5, the V gene TRBV5-5; 9 nucleotides agree with TRBD1. CDR1 and CDR2 (germline): SGHKS, YYEKEE (reference sequence). J lost 5 bases, V lost 2 bases, and 10 bases had no gene match. The CDR3 runs 16 residues. The CDR3 reads CASSLVPGQGRETQYF. CDR3 coding DNA: TGTGCCAGCAGCTTAGTACCGGGACAGGGCAGGGAGACCCAGTACTTC. The whole variable domain, remainder taken from reference TRBV5-5 and TRBJ2-5, is DAGVTQSPTHLIKTRGQQVTLRCSPISGHKSVSWYQQVLGQGPQFIFQYYEKEERGRGNFPDRFSARQFPNYSSELNVNALLLGDSALYLCASSLVPGQGRETQYFGPGTRLLVL.

This chain links TRBV11-2 with TRBJ2-2; possible D gene TRBD1, 6 bases. CDR1 and CDR2 (germline): SGHAT, FQNNGV. This CDR3 is 14 amino acids long. V lost 9 bases and J lost 7, with 18 bases in between. CDR3 in amino acids: CASHSGARIGELFF. CDR3 coding DNA: TGTGCCAGTCACTCAGGGGCGAGGATCGGGGAGCTGTTTTTT.

CDR3 sequence (DNA): TGTGCCACCCCCCCGGGACTAGCGGGGGGGCCAATAGATACGCAGTATTTT. Translating it yields CATPPGLAGGPIDTQYF. The rearrangement uses TRBV28 and TRBJ2-3; TRBD2 aligns across 16 bases. The CDR3 has 17 amino acids. Germline V gives CDR1 MDHEN, CDR2 SYDVKM. The J segment lost 5 bases and the V segment lost 10 bases, leaving 12 bases of the junction unmatched. Drawing the rest from reference TRBV28 and TRBJ2-3, the complete variable domain is DVKVTQSSRYLVKRTGEKVFLECVQDMDHENMFWYRQDPGLGLRLIYFSYDVKMKEKGDIPEGYSVSREKKERFSLILESASTNQTSMYLCATPPGLAGGPIDTQYFGPGTRLTVL.

The V and J genes are TRBV5-4 and TRBJ1-6, with D possibly TRBD1 on 5 matching bases. CDR3 length equals 16 residues. Germline CDR1 SGHNT, CDR2 YYREEE (reference sequence). Trimming removed 4 bases from V and 1 base from J, with 12 bases in between. CDR3 DNA sequence: TGTGCCAGCAGCCCAATGGGGGGGTCCTATAATTCACCCCTCCACTTT. Its protein product is CASSPMGGSYNSPLHF.